This T cell receptor (beta chain) emerged from a study of cytomegalovirus exposure and HLA in healthy donors. About the study: Among the approximately 400 genotyped donors, 70% to 85% were placed in the Caucasian-associated ancestry cluster.

V was shortened by 3 bases and J by 4 bases, with 8 bases between the two germline ends. The CDR3 is made up of 12 amino acids. Germline V lookup: CDR1 SGHRS, CDR2 YFSETQ. With regard to this clone: Its target is unknown.

Study observations and caveats: Per a later analysis, 18,000 or so TCR beta sequences showed association with HLA alleles at 0.05 false discovery rate.

PCR was performed using 60 Vbeta and 13 Jbeta primers. Assay used: immunoSEQ multiplex PCR; TCRdb lists only in-frame clones, some missing. The top ten clones hold roughly 2% of a sample with 150,000 to 200,000 clones, around three quarters of them seen once. The receptor was derived from a man between 45 and 60 years old in good health and CMV-seropositive. The specimen was PBMCs. The chain has TRBV5-1 and TRBJ2-7, with D possibly being TRBD1 (6 bases). CDR3 DNA: TGCGCCAGCAGCTCCGGACAGTACGAGCAGTACTTC. Translated: CASSSGQYEQYF. The variable domain in full, with the rest retrieved from reference TRBV5-1 and TRBJ2-7, is KAGVTQTPRYLIKTRGQQVTLSCSPISGHRSVSWYQQTPGQGLQFLFEYFSETQRNKGNFPGRFSGRQFSNSRSEMNVSTLELGDSALYLCASSSGQYEQYFGPGTRLTVT.